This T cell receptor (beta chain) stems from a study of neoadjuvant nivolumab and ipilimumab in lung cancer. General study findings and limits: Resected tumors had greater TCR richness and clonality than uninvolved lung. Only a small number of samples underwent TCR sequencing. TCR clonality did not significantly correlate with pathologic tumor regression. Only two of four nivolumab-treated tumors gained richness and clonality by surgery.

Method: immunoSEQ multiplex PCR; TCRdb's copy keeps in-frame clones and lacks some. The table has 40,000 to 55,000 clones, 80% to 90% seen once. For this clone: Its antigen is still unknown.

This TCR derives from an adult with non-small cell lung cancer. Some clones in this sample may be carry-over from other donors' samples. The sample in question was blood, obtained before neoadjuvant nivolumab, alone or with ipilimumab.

The CDR3 sequence is CATSREAGGYEQYF. The CDR3 coding sequence is TGTGCCACCAGCAGAGAAGCGGGAGGCTACGAGCAGTACTTC. The V call is TRBV15, the J call TRBJ2-7; 9 bases are shared with TRBD2. The CDR3 totals 14 residues. Trimming removed 0 bases from V and 3 bases from J; junction bases left unmatched: 0. Germline CDR1 LNHNV, CDR2 YYDKDF (reference sequence).